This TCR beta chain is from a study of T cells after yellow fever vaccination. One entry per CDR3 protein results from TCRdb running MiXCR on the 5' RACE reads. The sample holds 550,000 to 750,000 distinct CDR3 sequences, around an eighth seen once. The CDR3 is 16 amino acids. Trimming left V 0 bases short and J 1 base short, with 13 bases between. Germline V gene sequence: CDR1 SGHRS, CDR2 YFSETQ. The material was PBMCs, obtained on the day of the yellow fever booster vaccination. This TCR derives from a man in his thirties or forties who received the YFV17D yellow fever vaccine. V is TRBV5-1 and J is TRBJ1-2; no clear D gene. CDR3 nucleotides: TGCGCCAGCAGCTTGGCCATAGATACCATTAACTATGGCTACACCTTC. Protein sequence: CASSLAIDTINYGYTF.